This TCR beta chain was sequenced during a study of OX40 agonist ivuxolimab in advanced cancers. Collection of blood occurred at baseline, at cycle 4 day 1, and at cycle 7 day 1. Germline V gene lookup returns CDR1 SGHAT and CDR2 FQNNGV. The CDR3 runs to 14 residues. Trimming cost V 1 base and J 7 bases; bases outside gene matches: 3. Study results and caveats: On average, CD8+ T cells showed a greater number of expanded clones than CD4+.

Clones were sequenced by immunoSEQ multiplex PCR, and TCRdb holds only the in-frame ones, with some missing. The sample has about 54,000 clones; less than 95% are singletons. About this clone: As yet, its antigen is unknown.

The V call is TRBV11-2, the J call TRBJ2-5; TRBD1 matches 10 bases. This sequence originates from an adult with an advanced solid tumor such as melanoma, head and neck, liver or kidney cancer. The material was CD4+ or CD8+ T cells sorted from blood, obtained in a trial of the OX40 agonist ivuxolimab. The CDR3 sequence is CASSLGTGGGTQYF. The CDR3 coding sequence is TGTGCCAGCAGCTTAGGGACAGGGGGTGGGACCCAGTACTTC.